Sequencing of this T cell receptor (beta chain) was carried out in a study of tumor-infiltrating lymphocytes in primary liver carcinoma. Study background: Male and female patients aged 30 to 69 years made up the cohort.

For each extraction, RNA and DNA were obtained together from about 19-30 mg of unsorted bulk tissue. All patients had surgically resected primary liver carcinoma. Researchers generated TCR beta cDNA from 500 to 600 ng of total RNA, relying on a constant-region primer. Generation of the TCR beta libraries relied on three nested multiplex PCR rounds using slightly modified ARM-PCR. For around 9 cycles apiece, the opening two PCR rounds ran with TRBV1-TRBV30 forward primers and a C-beta reverse primer. From the multiplex PCR reads, TCRdb called clonotypes with MiXCR, one entry per CDR3 protein. The sample yields roughly 200,000 distinct CDR3 sequences, approximately 86% seen once. The V end was cut by 0 bases, the J end by 5 bases, with 13 bases between. The CDR3 has 14 amino acids. Per the germline V gene, CDR1 is SQVTM and CDR2 is ANQGSEA. This clonotype was counted once.

The J gene is TRBJ2-5, the V gene TRBV29-1; D is unresolved. The sequence was obtained from a man aged 40-55 years with primary liver carcinoma and hepatitis B virus infection. Source material: tumor tissue from primary liver carcinoma. In nucleotides, the CDR3 is TGCAGCGTTGAAGATGTCAGACAAGATGAGACCCAGTACTTC. Translation: CSVEDVRQDETQYF.